What follows are 20 T cell receptor beta chains derived from one specimen sequenced in a study of cytomegalovirus exposure and HLA in healthy donors. Vbeta (60) and Jbeta (13) primers were used in the PCR. Profiled with immunoSEQ multiplex PCR; TCRdb holds only in-frame clones, not every one. Among about 150,000 clones, roughly 68% were seen once, and the ten largest hold under 11%. Sequencing was done on a sample of PBMCs. These TCRs come from a man aged 25-45 years in good health and CMV-seropositive.

The chain carries TRBV28 and TRBJ2-1; D remains unclear. The CDR3 extends over 13 amino acids. Trimming removed 6 bases from V and 8 bases from J, with 14 bases in between. The V gene's germline CDR1 is MDHEN and CDR2 SYDVKM. CDR3 coding DNA: TGTGCCAGCAGCCCTCCCCCCAGCGATGAGCAGTTCTTC. It is translated as CASSPPPSDEQFF.

As DNA, the CDR3 is TGCGCCAGCAGCCCTCCCGGAACAGATGTAAATGAAGCTTTCTTT. Translated, it gives CASSPPGTDVNEAFF. The chain couples TRBV4-1 to TRBJ1-1; D gene uncertain. CDR3 length: 15 amino acids. Germline V gives CDR1 MGHRA, CDR2 YSYEKL. V lost 4 bases and J 7 bases, leaving 19 bases between the germline ends.

The genes are TRBV13 and TRBJ1-1; D might be TRBD1 (5 bases). Germline V lookup: CDR1 PRHDT, CDR2 FYEKMQ (reference sequence). Trimming cost V 4 bases and J 5 bases, with 11 bases left between them. This CDR3 region has 13 residues. The CDR3: CASSSNRQTEAFF. CDR3 in DNA: TGTGCCAGCAGCTCCAACCGACAGACTGAAGCTTTCTTT.

This chain links TRBV4-1 with TRBJ2-7; a weak D match, TRBD2 (6 bases). The CDR3 is made up of 16 amino acids. The ends were cut back, 1 base at V and 1 base at J, with 14 bases in the middle. Germline CDR1 MGHRA, CDR2 YSYEKL. CDR3 bases: TGCGCCAGCAGCCAAGTTCACGGGAGTGCGTCCTACGAGCAGTACTTC. It translates to CASSQVHGSASYEQYF.

J is TRBJ2-1 and V is TRBV7-2; 7 bases match TRBD1. This CDR3 comprises 15 residues. From germline, CDR1 is SGHTA and CDR2 FQGNSA. V lost 1 base and J lost 5; bases outside the gene matches: 5. CDR3 nucleotides: TGTGCCAGCAGCTTAGTCGGGACAGTAAACAATGAGCAGTTCTTC. This gives the protein CASSLVGTVNNEQFF. Full variable domain (missing parts from reference TRBV7-2 and TRBJ2-1): GAGVSQSPSNKVTEKGKDVELRCDPISGHTALYWYRQSLGQGLEFLIYFQGNSAPDKSGLPSDRFSAERTGGSVSTLTIQRTQQEDSAVYLCASSLVGTVNNEQFFGPGTRLTVL.

The genes are TRBV11-2 and TRBJ2-1, with TRBD2 identical over 9 bases. Germline lookup yields CDR1 SGHAT and CDR2 FQNNGV. V trimming: 3 bases; J trimming: 0 bases; junction bases outside the gene matches: 12. The length of the CDR3 is 19 residues. The chain's CDR3 is CASSFSLAGETPSYNEQFF. CDR3 coding DNA: TGTGCCAGCAGCTTTTCATTAGCGGGAGAGACTCCCTCCTACAATGAGCAGTTCTTC.

The CDR3 sequence: CASSPGVRKNIQYF. CDR3 bases: TGTGCCAGCAGCCCAGGGGTTCGGAAAAACATTCAGTACTTC. This chain links TRBV2 with TRBJ2-4, with D perhaps TRBD1 (6 bases). CDR1 and CDR2 (germline): SNHLY, FYNNEI. V lost 6 bases to trimming and J lost 4 bases, with 13 bases between them. The CDR3 has 14 residues. Filled out from reference TRBV2 and TRBJ2-4, the complete variable domain reads EPEVTQTPSHQVTQMGQEVILRCVPISNHLYFYWYRQILGQKVEFLVSFYNNEISEKSEIFDDQFSVERPDGSNFTLKIRSTKLEDSAMYFCASSPGVRKNIQYFGAGTRLSVL.

This clone has only a few counts. The V call is TRBV11-3, the J call TRBJ2-5, with 7 bases aligning to TRBD1. Germline-derived CDR1 and CDR2 are SGHNT and YENEEA. The CDR3 loop spans 13 amino acids. The V and J ends lost 4 bases and 2 bases, in that order; junction bases with no gene match: 1. CDR3 coding DNA: TGTGCCAGCAGCTCCAGGGGGCAAGAGACCCAGTACTTC. It yields the protein CASSSRGQETQYF.

V usage is TRBV25-1 and J usage is TRBJ2-3; unclear D gene. Germline-derived CDR1 and CDR2 are MGHDK and SYGVNS. With 4 bases removed from V and 1 base from J, the gap between germline ends came to 21 bases. CDR3 length: 18 residues. The CDR3 loop is CASSGAFVSSQGTDTQYF. For the CDR3, the DNA is TGTGCCAGCAGTGGGGCTTTCGTGTCTTCTCAAGGCACAGATACGCAGTATTTT.

Only a few counts were recorded for this clone. This chain joins TRBV6-5 and TRBJ1-4, with 7 nucleotides matching TRBD1. V shed 5 bases, J shed 6 bases, and the junction held 3 bases outside the gene matches. The CDR3 runs 13 residues. CDR1 and CDR2 (germline): MNHEY, SVGAGI. The CDR3 sequence: CASSVGQDEKLFF. Written as DNA, the CDR3 is TGTGCCAGCAGTGTCGGACAGGATGAAAAACTGTTTTTT.

This clone was detected once. The chain is built from TRBV19 and TRBJ2-7; TRBD1 matches at 9 bases. The junction had 4 bases not matched to a gene; V was cut back by 5 bases and J by 2 bases. The CDR3 length is 14 residues. The germline gives CDR1 LNHDA, CDR2 SQIVND (reference sequence). The DNA of the CDR3 is TGTGCCAGTAGTTGGGGACAGGGACCCTACGAGCAGTACTTC. Translation: CASSWGQGPYEQYF.

This chain connects TRBV5-1 to TRBJ2-7, with 7 bases matching TRBD2. The CDR3 is 14 residues long. The V and J ends lost 2 bases and 2 bases, in that order; junction bases with no gene match: 4. Germline assignment: CDR1 SGHRS and CDR2 YFSETQ. The CDR3 region is CASSLRGRAYEQYF. The CDR3 coding sequence is TGCGCCAGCAGCTTAAGAGGGAGGGCCTACGAGCAGTACTTC.

This clone has only a few counts. Mismatch with germline at one junction end may stem from a read error. The chain couples TRBV7-7 to TRBJ2-1, with a possible D match to TRBD1 (6 bases). This CDR3 has 13 residues. The germline V gene encodes CDR1 SSHAT and CDR2 FNYEAQ (reference sequence). The CDR3 nucleotides read TGTGCTAGCAGCTTCAACAGGGATACTGAGCAGTTCTTC. This codes for CASSFNRDTEQFF. The entire variable domain, with the rest obtained from reference TRBV7-7 and TRBJ2-1, is as follows: GAGVSQSPRYKVTKRGQDVTLRCDPISSHATLYWYQQALGQGPEFLTYFNYEAQPDKSGLPSDRFSAERPEGSISTLTIQRTEQRDSAMYRCASSFNRDTEQFFGPGTRLTVL.

V is TRBV7-6 and J is TRBJ1-3; D possibly corresponds to TRBD1 (6 bases). V shed 5 bases and J shed 6 bases, with 14 bases lying between them. This CDR3 contains 14 residues. Germline values: CDR1 SGHVS, CDR2 FNYEAQ. CDR3 sequence (DNA): TGTGCCAGCAGCCAGACAGGAGATCTAAACACCATATATTTT. Residues: CASSQTGDLNTIYF.

V and J are TRBV12-5 and TRBJ1-4; 8 bases fit TRBD1. CDR1 LGHNT and CDR2 FRNRAP come from the germline V gene. CDR3 length: 16 residues. V trimming: 2 bases; J trimming: 4 bases; junction bases outside the gene matches: 6. The DNA for the CDR3 is TGTGCTAGTGGTTTGTCACAGGGGGGGATTAATGAAAAACTGTTTTTT. Its translation: CASGLSQGGINEKLFF.

This chain links TRBV19 with TRBJ1-6, with TRBD1 matching over 8 bases. Germline CDR1 reads LNHDA; CDR2 reads SQIVND (reference sequence). V lost 5 bases and J lost 2; bases outside the gene matches: 5. The CDR3 contains 16 residues. This CDR3 reads CASSWTGITYNSPLHF. The CDR3 region has the DNA TGTGCCAGTAGTTGGACAGGGATCACCTATAATTCACCCCTCCACTTT.

The chain employs TRBV5-1 and TRBJ2-1; TRBD2 agrees at 8 bases. Unmatched junction bases numbered 11, after V lost 0 bases and J lost 3 bases. The CDR3 contains 18 residues. The germline gives CDR1 SGHRS, CDR2 YFSETQ. CDR3 region: CASSLGPPAGALYNEQFF. Written as DNA, the CDR3 is TGCGCCAGCAGCTTGGGACCCCCAGCGGGAGCCCTCTACAATGAGCAGTTCTTC.

The chain carries TRBV30 and TRBJ2-3; TRBD2 agrees at 9 bases. The ends lost 2 bases at V and 3 bases at J; junction bases unmatched: 6. CDR1 is GTSNPN and CDR2 is SVGIG in the germline V gene (reference sequence). The CDR3 has 15 residues. CDR3 in amino acids: CAWSQGLASTDTQYF. CDR3 coding DNA: TGTGCCTGGAGTCAGGGACTAGCCTCGACAGATACGCAGTATTTT.

This clone has a handful of counts. This rearrangement joins TRBV5-6 to TRBJ2-2; D is perhaps TRBD2 (6 bases). Trimming left V 2 bases short and J 4 bases short, with 15 bases between. The CDR3 has 16 residues. Looked up from germline, CDR1 is SGHDT and CDR2 is YYEEEE. The CDR3 coding sequence is TGTGCCAGCAGCTTCTTGTCGCGGGGCACCACCGGGGAGCTGTTTTTT. Translating gives CASSFLSRGTTGELFF.

A note on this clone: This specimen includes other DNA sequences encoding the same CDR3. The V and J genes are TRBV18 and TRBJ1-1; tentative D call: TRBD1 (5 bases). Trimming took off 3 bases at V and 5 bases at J, with 10 bases between the two ends. Germline values: CDR1 KGHSH, CDR2 LQKENI. The CDR3 has 13 amino acids. The CDR3 protein is CASSPQGGTEAFF. CDR3 sequence (DNA): TGTGCCAGCTCACCCCAGGGAGGGACTGAAGCTTTCTTT.